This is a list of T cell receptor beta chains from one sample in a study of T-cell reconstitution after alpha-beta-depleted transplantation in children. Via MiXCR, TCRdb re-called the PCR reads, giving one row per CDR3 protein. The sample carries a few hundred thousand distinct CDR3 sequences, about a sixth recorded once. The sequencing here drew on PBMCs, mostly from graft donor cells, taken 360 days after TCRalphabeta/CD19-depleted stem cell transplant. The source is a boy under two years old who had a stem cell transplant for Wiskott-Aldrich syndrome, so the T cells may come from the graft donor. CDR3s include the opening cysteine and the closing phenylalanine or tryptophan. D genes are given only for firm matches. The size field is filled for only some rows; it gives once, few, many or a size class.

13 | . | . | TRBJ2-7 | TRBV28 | CASRRWKTYEQYF | TGTGCCAGCCGAAGGTGGAAGACCTACGAGCAGTACTTC
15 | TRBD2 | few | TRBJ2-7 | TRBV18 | CASSPYLAGTYEQYF | TGTGCCAGCTCACCCTATCTAGCGGGGACCTACGAGCAGTACTTC
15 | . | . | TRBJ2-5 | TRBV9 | CASSANRQIGETQYF | TGTGCCAGCAGCGCCAACAGGCAGATTGGAGAGACCCAGTACTTC
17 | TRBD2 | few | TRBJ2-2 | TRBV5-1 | CASSFFLAAVLTGELFF | TGCGCCAGCAGCTTTTTCCTAGCGGCGGTCCTGACCGGGGAGCTGTTTTTT
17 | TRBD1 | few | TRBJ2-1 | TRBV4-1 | CASSQAPRTGGYNEQFF | TGCGCCAGCAGCCAAGCCCCCCGGACAGGGGGCTACAATGAGCAGTTCTTC
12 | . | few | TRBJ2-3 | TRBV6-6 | CASSYSPDTQYF | TGTGCCAGCAGTTACTCGCCCGATACGCAGTATTTT
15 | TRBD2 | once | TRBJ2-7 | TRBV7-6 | CASSLDDSGSYEQYF | TGTGCCAGCAGCTTAGACGATAGCGGGTCCTACGAGCAGTACTTC
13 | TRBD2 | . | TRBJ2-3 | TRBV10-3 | CAVRTSGTDTQYF | TGTGCCGTCCGGACTAGCGGCACAGATACGCAGTATTTT
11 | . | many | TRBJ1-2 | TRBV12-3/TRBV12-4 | CASSFGGQYTF | TGTGCCAGCAGTTTTGGTGGGCAATACACCTTC
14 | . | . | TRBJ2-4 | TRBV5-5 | CASSGTGIKNIQYF | TGTGCCAGCAGCGGTACAGGGATAAAAAACATTCAGTACTTC
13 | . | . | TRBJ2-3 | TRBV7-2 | CASSLRREDTQYF | TGTGCCAGCAGCTTAAGGAGGGAAGATACGCAGTATTTT
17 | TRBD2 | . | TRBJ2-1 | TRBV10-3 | CAIRTTSGGASYNEQFF | TGTGCCATCAGAACGACTAGCGGGGGGGCATCCTACAATGAGCAGTTCTTC
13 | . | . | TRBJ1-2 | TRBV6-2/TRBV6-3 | CASSYRPSHGYTF | TGTGCCAGCAGTTACCGTCCCTCTCATGGCTACACCTTC
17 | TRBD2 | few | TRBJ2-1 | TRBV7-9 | CASSLSSGRAPYNEQFF | TGTGCCAGCAGCTTATCTAGCGGGAGGGCCCCTTACAATGAGCAGTTCTTC
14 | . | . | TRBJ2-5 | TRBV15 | CATSRDNGGETQYF | TGTGCCACCAGCAGAGATAATGGTGGAGAGACCCAGTACTTC
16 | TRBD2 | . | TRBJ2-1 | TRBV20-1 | CSARPNWREGRNEQFF | TGCAGTGCTAGACCCAACTGGCGGGAGGGCCGCAATGAGCAGTTCTTC
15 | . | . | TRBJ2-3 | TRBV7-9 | CASSFSGGRGDTQYF | TGTGCCAGCAGCTTTTCCGGGGGGCGGGGAGATACGCAGTATTTT
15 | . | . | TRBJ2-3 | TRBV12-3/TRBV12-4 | CASSRRNSNTDTQYF | TGTGCCAGCAGCCGGAGGAACAGTAACACAGATACGCAGTATTTT
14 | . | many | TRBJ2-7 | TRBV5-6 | CASSLGLATYEQYF | TGTGCCAGCAGCTTGGGTCTAGCGACCTACGAGCAGTACTTC
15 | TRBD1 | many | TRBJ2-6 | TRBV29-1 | CSVWTGGSGANVLTF | TGCAGCGTGTGGACAGGAGGTTCTGGGGCCAACGTCCTGACTTTC